Following are 16 T cell receptor beta chains from one sample sequenced in a study of OX40 agonist ivuxolimab in advanced cancers. Data came from immunoSEQ multiplex PCR; TCRdb stores just in-frame clones and leaves some out. The sample has 65,000 to 100,000 clones; under 90% are singletons. The sequencing here drew on CD4+ or CD8+ T cells sorted from blood, taken in a trial of the OX40 agonist ivuxolimab. The source of these receptors is an adult with an advanced solid tumor such as melanoma, head and neck, liver or kidney cancer.

V usage is TRBV9 and J usage is TRBJ2-2; D uncertain. V gave up 5 bases and J gave up 5 bases, with 13 bases separating them. Germline CDR1 is SGDLS and CDR2 is YYNGEE. The CDR3 runs 14 residues. The CDR3 loop reads CASSRQALTGELFF. CDR3 DNA: TGTGCCAGCAGTCGGCAGGCCCTTACCGGGGAGCTGTTTTTT.

This chain links TRBV5-4 with TRBJ2-1, with TRBD1 matching over 12 bases. The CDR3 runs to 15 residues. V trimming: 3 bases; J trimming: 6 bases; junction bases outside the gene matches: 4. Germline V gene data show CDR1 as SGHNT and CDR2 as YYREEE (reference sequence). The CDR3 DNA sequence: TGTGCCAGCAGCTCGGGACAGGGGGCGGGCAATGAGCAGTTCTTC. Residues: CASSSGQGAGNEQFF.

In DNA form, the CDR3 reads TGCAGCGTTGAAGATCTCAGAGTCACTCACTATGGCTACACCTTC. Protein: CSVEDLRVTHYGYTF. This sequence joins TRBV29-1 and TRBJ1-2; no clear D. CDR1 is SQVTM and CDR2 is ANQGSEA in the germline V gene. V gave up 0 bases and J gave up 3 bases, with 14 bases separating them. The CDR3 runs to 15 residues.

This chain joins TRBV18 and TRBJ1-3; D gene ambiguous. Germline CDR1 is KGHSH and CDR2 is LQKENI. The CDR3 is 15 residues long. V lost 5 bases and J 2 bases, leaving 13 bases between the germline ends. Here the CDR3 reads CASSTKTTPGNTIYF. The CDR3 region has the DNA TGTGCCAGCTCAACAAAGACCACTCCTGGAAACACCATATATTTT.

This sequence joins TRBV28 and TRBJ1-2; the match to TRBD1 covers 9 bases. The CDR3 runs to 14 residues. J lost 4 bases, V lost 5 bases, and 5 bases had no gene match. The V gene's germline CDR1 is MDHEN and CDR2 SYDVKM. The CDR3 nucleotides read TGTGCCAGCAGTGAGCCGGGACAGGGCTATGGCTACACCTTC. Residues: CASSEPGQGYGYTF.

This clone was detected only once. Here the CDR3 DNA reads TGCGCCAGCAGCGCCCCCGGGAAAAACTATGGCTACACCTTC. Translating it yields CASSAPGKNYGYTF. This chain joins TRBV5-1 and TRBJ1-2, with D unclear. This CDR3 has 14 residues. CDR1 is SGHRS, CDR2 YFSETQ, per germline. V was pared by 4 bases and J by 2 bases, with 12 bases between. The full variable domain, in which reference TRBV5-1 and TRBJ1-2 provide the parts outside the CDR3, is KAGVTQTPRYLIKTRGQQVTLSCSPISGHRSVSWYQQTPGQGLQFLFEYFSETQRNKGNFPGRFSGRQFSNSRSEMNVSTLELGDSALYLCASSAPGKNYGYTFGSGTRLTVV.

There are a few counts of this clone. V usage is TRBV2 and J usage is TRBJ1-3; the D is unclear. The CDR3 extends over 14 amino acids. Germline V CDR1 and CDR2: SNHLY, FYNNEI. The V and J ends lost 1 base and 4 bases respectively, with 8 bases between them. The CDR3 region is CASSEGRVGNTIYF. The CDR3 DNA sequence: TGTGCCAGCAGTGAAGGAAGGGTCGGAAACACCATATATTTT.

V usage is TRBV9 and J usage is TRBJ2-5; maybe TRBD1 (6 bases). The CDR3 consists of 15 residues. Germline-derived CDR1 and CDR2 are SGDLS and YYNGEE. V gave up 0 bases and J gave up 0 bases, with 9 bases separating them. CDR3 in amino acids: CASSVGQANQETQYF. The CDR3 nucleotides read TGTGCCAGCAGCGTAGGACAGGCTAACCAAGAGACCCAGTACTTC.

This clone was detected only a few times. The chain is built from TRBV6-1 and TRBJ2-7, with D unclear. The germline V and J ends were trimmed by 1 base and 2 bases, with 6 bases remaining between them. CDR3 length: 13 residues. Germline CDR1 reads MNHNS; CDR2 reads SASEGT. The DNA of the CDR3 is TGTGCCAGCAGTGAAGTAGGGACCTACGAGCAGTACTTC. It encodes CASSEVGTYEQYF.

J is TRBJ2-2 and V is TRBV4-2, with a tentative D call TRBD2 (5 bases). Deletions cut 4 bases from V and 0 bases from J, with 12 bases between. Germline V gives CDR1 LGHNA, CDR2 YNFKEQ. This CDR3 region has 16 residues. The CDR3: CASSPRSGTNTGELFF. The CDR3 DNA sequence: TGTGCCAGCAGCCCCCGATCGGGGACGAACACCGGGGAGCTGTTTTTT.

The chain couples TRBV28 to TRBJ1-2; D remains unclear. The CDR3 runs 14 residues. The germline V and J ends were trimmed by 2 bases and 4 bases, with 11 bases remaining between them. Germline assignment: CDR1 MDHEN and CDR2 SYDVKM. For the CDR3, the DNA is TGTGCCAGCAGTTTACCGGACCGAACCTATGGCTACACCTTC. This gives the protein CASSLPDRTYGYTF.

This chain joins TRBV19 and TRBJ1-1, with D possibly TRBD1 on 6 matching bases. V was cut by 8 bases and J by 0 bases, with 10 bases left in between. This CDR3 is 13 amino acids long. The germline V gene has CDR1 LNHDA and CDR2 SQIVND (reference sequence). CDR3 in DNA: TGTGCCAGTGCCGGACAGATGAACACTGAAGCTTTCTTT. Protein product: CASAGQMNTEAFF. Looking up the rest from reference TRBV19 and TRBJ1-1 gives the full variable domain: DGGITQSPKYLFRKEGQNVTLSCEQNLNHDAMYWYRQDPGQGLRLIYYSQIVNDFQKGDIAEGYSVSREKKESFPLTVTSAQKNPTAFYLCASAGQMNTEAFFGQGTRLTVV.

The CDR3 coding sequence is TGTGCCAGCAGTTCACTTTTGGGCAGAGTTGAAGCTTTCTTT. Its protein is CASSSLLGRVEAFF. This chain connects TRBV27 to TRBJ1-1; D remains ambiguous. The CDR3 spans 14 residues. V dropped 4 bases and J dropped 7 bases, with 16 bases sitting between them. Per germline, CDR1 MNHEY and CDR2 SMNVEV (reference sequence).

The rearrangement joins TRBV7-8 to TRBJ2-2; 11 positions match TRBD2. J was trimmed by 0 bases and V by 4 bases; bases with no gene match: 13. The CDR3 is 20 residues long. Looked up from germline, CDR1 is SGHVS and CDR2 is FQNEAQ. The CDR3 nucleotides read TGTGCCAGCAGCTCCCCTAGCGGGGGGCCGTCGTTTGCGAACACCGGGGAGCTGTTTTTT. Translated, it gives CASSSPSGGPSFANTGELFF.

The count of this clone is one. This CDR3 is CASSRTGTSYEQYV. The CDR3 bases are TGTGCCAGCAGCCGGACAGGAACCTCTTACGAGCAGTACGTC. The chain links TRBV6-6 to TRBJ2-7, with TRBD1 matching 7 bases. Per germline, CDR1 MNHNY and CDR2 SVGAGI (reference sequence). The V segment lost 6 bases and the J segment 4 bases; nucleotides outside the gene matches: 9. This CDR3 spans 14 amino acids.

This sequence joins TRBV9 and TRBJ1-1; D is unresolved. Germline-derived CDR1 and CDR2 are SGDLS and YYNGEE. V dropped 0 bases and J dropped 5 bases, with 17 bases sitting between them. The CDR3 is 16 residues long. CDR3 nucleotides: TGTGCCAGCAGCGTAGTTAGCCTTGAGGGTACAACTGAAGCTTTCTTT. Translation gives CASSVVSLEGTTEAFF.